This T cell receptor beta chain was sequenced during a study of T cell responses to AZD1222 COVID-19 vaccine. The method was immunoSEQ multiplex PCR; TCRdb's version includes in-frame clones alone and lacks a portion of them. Among about 140,000 clones listed, about 90% were seen once. Study-level results: The study reported that nearly half of spike-specific TCRs target unmutated variant regions. Once two AZD1222 doses were given, Spike-specific TCR breadth and depth went up.

This clone was counted once. Antigen specificity is unknown. Timing groups of about 4 and about 12 weeks for second doses were pooled. This clonotype was sampled from an adult who received the AZD1222 COVID-19 vaccine. The sequencing used peripheral blood, collected 28 days after the second AZD1222 dose.

The CDR3 loop reads CASALGGFYGYTF. In DNA, the CDR3 is TGTGCCAGCGCCCTCGGGGGATTCTATGGCTACACCTTC. This chain links TRBV28 with TRBJ1-2; TRBD1 might be the D (5 bases). This CDR3 contains 13 residues. Germline CDR1 MDHEN, CDR2 SYDVKM. The V end was cut by 8 bases, the J end by 4 bases, with 14 bases between.